The T cell receptor (beta chain) under discussion was sequenced for a study of CD8 T cells in ankylosing spondylitis. TCRdb ran MiXCR on the 5' RACE reads and lists one entry per CDR3 protein. The profile shows some 250,000 distinct CDR3 sequences, about 9.1% of them singletons. General study results and limits: CD8+ disease-linked clones were present at relatively low frequencies in blood. There was a TCR beta motif, made of several highly homologous variants, that appeared characteristic of ankylosing spondylitis blood.

The CDR3 spans 15 residues. With 0 bases removed from V and 7 bases from J, the gap between germline ends came to 11 bases. Per the germline V gene, CDR1 is SGHRS and CDR2 is YFSETQ. The table lists this clonotype with many counts. As yet, its antigen is unknown. The chain has TRBV5-1 and TRBJ1-6; no reliable D call. The receptor comes from a male donor with ankylosing spondylitis or in good health (not recorded which). Sequencing was performed on blood, either unsorted or a sorted T cell fraction (not recorded which). The CDR3 coding sequence is TGCGCCAGCAGCTTGGAGGGTTGGACCAATTCACCCCTCCACTTT. Amino acid sequence: CASSLEGWTNSPLHF.